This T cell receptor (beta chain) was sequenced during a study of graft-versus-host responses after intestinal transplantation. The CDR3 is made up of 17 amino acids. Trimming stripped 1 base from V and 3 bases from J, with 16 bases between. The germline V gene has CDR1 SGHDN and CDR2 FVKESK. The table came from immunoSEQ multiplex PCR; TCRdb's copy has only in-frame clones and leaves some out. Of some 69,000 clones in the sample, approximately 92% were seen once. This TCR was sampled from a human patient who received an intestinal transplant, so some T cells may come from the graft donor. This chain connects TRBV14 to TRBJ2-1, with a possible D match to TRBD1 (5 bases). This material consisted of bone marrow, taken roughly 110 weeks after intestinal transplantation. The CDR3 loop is CASSQGFRVDIYNEQFF. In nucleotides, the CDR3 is TGTGCCAGCAGCCAAGGGTTTCGGGTGGACATCTACAATGAGCAGTTCTTC.